This T cell receptor (beta chain) was recovered during a study of shared clonotypes between healthy human individuals. Across the whole study: Serving as donors were two women and three men, whose ages spanned 18 to 49.

Losses at the gene ends were 5 bases for V and 6 bases for J; bases not matched to a gene: 15. The germline V gene encodes CDR1 ENHRY and CDR2 SYGVKD. The CDR3 length is 18 residues. Study findings and constraints: It was anticipated that sequencing depth would influence how many clonotypes donors shared. A generally larger estimated richness was seen in naive subsets than in memory subsets.

This clone has only one observation. Its antigen remains unidentified. Every subset's genomic DNA went evenly onto several immunoSEQ plates. Data came from immunoSEQ multiplex PCR; TCRdb stores just in-frame clones and leaves some out. Of a few million clones in the sample, around 90% were seen once. The TCR sequence derives from a man younger than 30 in good health. The sample comprised naive CD4+ T cells sorted from blood. The subset denotes: CD45RA+ positively selected. J is TRBJ2-2 and V is TRBV10-3; 10 positions agree with TRBD2. DNA for the CDR3: TGTGCCATCAGTTCCATAGCGGGAGGAGGCCCCTTGTCCGGGGAGCTGTTTTTT. Protein sequence: CAISSIAGGGPLSGELFF.